Presented here are 17 T cell receptor beta chains from one specimen sequenced in a study of blood T cell repertoires in COVID-19 (dated by TCRdb to between 2020 and 2021). The method behind the library was the immunoSEQ multiplex PCR assay. The table was pulled from immuneACCESS by TCRdb, which kept in-frame rearrangements only. Such tables lose some clones; where checked, under half of the loss comes from unresolved V genes, and the rest has no known cause. The sample data list roughly 250,000 clones, and roughly 87% of these were observed just once. The ten largest clones take up around 7.8% of the sample. Source material: peripheral blood. The receptor source for this set is a man aged 55 to 70 who had recovered from COVID-19.

V and J are TRBV5-6 and TRBJ2-3; unclear D gene. V was clipped by 0 bases and J by 4 bases, with 6 bases between them. The CDR3 is 13 residues long. Germline loops: CDR1 SGHDT, CDR2 YYEEEE. This CDR3 is CASSLASPDTQYF. As DNA, the CDR3 is TGTGCCAGCAGCTTGGCCAGTCCAGATACGCAGTATTTT. Together with reference TRBV5-6 and TRBJ2-3, the CDR3 gives the full variable domain: DAGVTQSPTHLIKTRGQQVTLRCSPKSGHDTVSWYQQALGQGPQFIFQYYEEEERQRGNFPDRFSGHQFPNYSSELNVNALLLGDSALYLCASSLASPDTQYFGPGTRLTVL.

The V call is TRBV4-2, the J call TRBJ1-5; no clear D. With 0 bases removed from V and 7 bases from J, the gap between germline ends came to 16 bases. Germline V gene data show CDR1 as LGHNA and CDR2 as YNFKEQ. This CDR3 contains 16 residues. CDR3 sequence: CASSQDLWSPGQPQHF. The CDR3 nucleotides are TGTGCCAGCAGCCAAGATTTATGGAGTCCCGGCCAGCCCCAGCATTTT.

Note on this clone: This CDR3 is also generated by other DNA sequences in the sample. The V and J genes are TRBV5-1 and TRBJ1-4; D call uncertain. Germline V CDR1 and CDR2: SGHRS, YFSETQ. V was pared by 1 base and J by 3 bases, with 7 bases between. CDR3 length: 14 residues. CDR3 in amino acids: CASSLTAANEKLFF. Here the CDR3 DNA reads TGCGCCAGCAGCTTGACAGCGGCTAATGAAAAACTGTTTTTT.

V is TRBV4-2 and J is TRBJ1-2; maybe TRBD1 (6 bases). V shed 0 bases and J shed 2 bases, with 19 bases lying between them. Germline V CDR1 and CDR2: LGHNA, YNFKEQ. The CDR3 has 18 residues. Here the CDR3 reads CASSQDRSRGNLNYGYTF. CDR3 DNA sequence: TGTGCCAGCAGCCAAGATAGGAGCAGGGGAAATTTGAACTATGGCTACACCTTC.

J is TRBJ1-2 and V is TRBV12-3 or TRBV12-4; D gene uncertain. The CDR3 has 12 residues. Trimming shortened V by 3 bases and J by 4 bases, and 6 bases separated the two germline ends. This CDR3 is CASSFSTYGYTF. In nucleotides, the CDR3 is TGTGCCAGCAGTTTTAGCACCTATGGCTACACCTTC.

V and J are TRBV30 and TRBJ1-1; D ambiguous. Trimming cost V 0 bases and J 0 bases, with 8 bases left between them. Germline-derived CDR1 and CDR2 are GTSNPN and SVGIG (reference sequence). CDR3 length equals 14 residues. The CDR3 nucleotides are TGTGCCTGGAGTGTAACCGGGATGAACACTGAAGCTTTCTTT. It encodes CAWSVTGMNTEAFF. Full variable domain (remainder filled in from reference TRBV30 and TRBJ1-1): SQTIHQWPATLVQPVGSPLSLECTVEGTSNPNLYWYRQAAGRGLQLLFYSVGIGQISSEVPQNLSASRPQDRQFILSSKKLLLSDSGFYLCAWSVTGMNTEAFFGQGTRLTVV.

V and J are TRBV5-4 and TRBJ1-6; TRBD1 matches at 7 bases. V lost 3 bases to trimming and J lost 6 bases; unmatched junction nucleotides: 15. Germline V lookup: CDR1 SGHNT, CDR2 YYREEE (reference sequence). CDR3 size: 18 residues. CDR3 DNA sequence: TGTGCCAGCAGCTCCATGACCCTAGGGACAGCGGCTAATTCACCCCTCCACTTT. This gives the protein CASSSMTLGTAANSPLHF.

This chain uses TRBV5-1 with TRBJ2-7; TRBD2 is a possible D gene (6 bases). The CDR3 runs 13 residues. Germline V gene sequence: CDR1 SGHRS, CDR2 YFSETQ. V was trimmed by 0 bases and J by 6 bases, leaving 10 bases between them. The CDR3 nucleotides are TGCGCCAGCAGCTTGGCCTGGAGGGGCGAGCAGTACGTC. Residues: CASSLAWRGEQYV.

The V gene is TRBV6-6, the J gene TRBJ1-5; possibly TRBD1 for D (6 bases). The length of the CDR3 is 15 residues. Germline lookup yields CDR1 MNHNY and CDR2 SVGAGI (reference sequence). V was clipped by 2 bases and J by 3 bases, with 11 bases between them. This CDR3 reads CASSYGTPNNQPQHF. The CDR3 DNA is TGTGCCAGCAGTTACGGGACACCTAACAATCAGCCCCAGCATTTT.

The chain carries TRBV3-1 (or the pseudogene TRBV3-2) and TRBJ2-1, with TRBD2 identical over 10 bases. J was trimmed by 7 bases and V by 2 bases; bases with no gene match: 5. The CDR3 is 15 amino acids. In germline, CDR1 is LGHDT, CDR2 YNNKEL (reference sequence). CDR3 amino acids: CASSQTSGETNEQFF. Written as DNA, the CDR3 is TGTGCCAGCAGCCAAACTAGCGGGGAAACGAATGAGCAGTTCTTC.

This sequence joins TRBV12-3 or TRBV12-4 and TRBJ1-5; D call uncertain. CDR3 size: 12 residues. V was pared by 2 bases and J by 4 bases, with 3 bases between. CDR3 sequence: CASSLQNQPQHF. The CDR3 region has the DNA TGTGCCAGCAGTTTACAAAATCAGCCCCAGCATTTT.

The rearrangement joins TRBV24-1 to TRBJ2-3; D might be TRBD1 (5 bases). The CDR3 totals 13 residues. V dropped 3 bases and J dropped 3 bases, with 6 bases sitting between them. CDR1 and CDR2 (germline): KGHDR, SFDVKD. CDR3 region: CATSDAGTDTQYF. The CDR3 DNA follows: TGTGCCACCAGTGATGCAGGGACAGATACGCAGTATTTT.

The genes are TRBV29-1 and TRBJ1-2; tentatively, D is TRBD1 (5 bases). V gave up 6 bases and J gave up 2 bases, with 10 bases separating them. Germline lookup yields CDR1 SQVTM and CDR2 ANQGSEA. The CDR3 totals 12 residues. The DNA of the CDR3 is TGCAGCGTCCGCGGGGGGAACTATGGCTACACCTTC. It specifies CSVRGGNYGYTF. Full variable domain (remainder filled in from reference TRBV29-1 and TRBJ1-2): SAVISQKPSRDICQRGTSLTIQCQVDSQVTMMFWYRQQPGQSLTLIATANQGSEATYESGFVIDKFPISRPNLTFSTLTVSNMSPEDSSIYLCSVRGGNYGYTFGSGTRLTVV.

The rearrangement links TRBV5-1 to TRBJ1-2; 7 bases map to TRBD1. The CDR3 has 12 residues. Germline-derived CDR1 and CDR2 are SGHRS and YFSETQ. The V segment lost 3 bases and the J segment 10 bases; nucleotides outside the gene matches: 6. The CDR3 DNA reads TGCGCCAGCAGCTCAGACAGGGAGGACTACACCTTC. Residues: CASSSDREDYTF.

The rearrangement uses TRBV28 and TRBJ2-3; TRBD2 matches 12 bases. The CDR3 loop spans 15 amino acids. Germline V lookup: CDR1 MDHEN, CDR2 SYDVKM. V gave up 7 bases and J gave up 2 bases; unmatched junction bases: 4. CDR3 in DNA: TGTGCCAGCACCCTAGCGGGGGGGCCCACAGATACGCAGTATTTT. Its protein is CASTLAGGPTDTQYF.

V usage is TRBV6-5 and J usage is TRBJ2-7, with D perhaps TRBD1 (5 bases). The CDR3 totals 13 residues. The germline V gene has CDR1 MNHEY and CDR2 SVGAGI. The germline V and J ends were trimmed by 9 bases and 6 bases, with 18 bases remaining between them. Written as DNA, the CDR3 is TGTGCCAGTTCTACAGGAGTGTTCCGCGAGCAGTACTTC. Protein: CASSTGVFREQYF.

V and J are TRBV19 and TRBJ1-1, with 12 nucleotides matching TRBD1. V lost 4 bases and J lost 0; bases outside the gene matches: 6. The germline V gene encodes CDR1 LNHDA and CDR2 SQIVND (reference sequence). CDR3 length: 17 amino acids. The chain's CDR3 is CASSRGTGGYMNTEAFF. CDR3 sequence (DNA): TGTGCCAGTAGTAGGGGGACAGGGGGCTATATGAACACTGAAGCTTTCTTT.